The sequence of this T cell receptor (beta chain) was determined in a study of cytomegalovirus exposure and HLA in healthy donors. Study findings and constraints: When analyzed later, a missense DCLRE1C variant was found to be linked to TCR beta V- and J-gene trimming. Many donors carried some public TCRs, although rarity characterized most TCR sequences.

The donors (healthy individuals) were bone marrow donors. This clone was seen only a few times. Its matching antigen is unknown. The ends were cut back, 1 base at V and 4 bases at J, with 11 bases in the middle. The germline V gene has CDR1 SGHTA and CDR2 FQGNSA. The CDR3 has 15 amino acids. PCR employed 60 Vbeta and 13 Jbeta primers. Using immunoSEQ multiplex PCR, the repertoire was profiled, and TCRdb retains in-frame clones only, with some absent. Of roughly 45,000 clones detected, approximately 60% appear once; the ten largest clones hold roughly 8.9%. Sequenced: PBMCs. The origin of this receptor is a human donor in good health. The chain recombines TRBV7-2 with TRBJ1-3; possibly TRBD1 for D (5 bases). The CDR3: CASSLVPGKGNTIYF. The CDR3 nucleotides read TGTGCCAGCAGCTTAGTCCCAGGGAAGGGAAACACCATATATTTT.